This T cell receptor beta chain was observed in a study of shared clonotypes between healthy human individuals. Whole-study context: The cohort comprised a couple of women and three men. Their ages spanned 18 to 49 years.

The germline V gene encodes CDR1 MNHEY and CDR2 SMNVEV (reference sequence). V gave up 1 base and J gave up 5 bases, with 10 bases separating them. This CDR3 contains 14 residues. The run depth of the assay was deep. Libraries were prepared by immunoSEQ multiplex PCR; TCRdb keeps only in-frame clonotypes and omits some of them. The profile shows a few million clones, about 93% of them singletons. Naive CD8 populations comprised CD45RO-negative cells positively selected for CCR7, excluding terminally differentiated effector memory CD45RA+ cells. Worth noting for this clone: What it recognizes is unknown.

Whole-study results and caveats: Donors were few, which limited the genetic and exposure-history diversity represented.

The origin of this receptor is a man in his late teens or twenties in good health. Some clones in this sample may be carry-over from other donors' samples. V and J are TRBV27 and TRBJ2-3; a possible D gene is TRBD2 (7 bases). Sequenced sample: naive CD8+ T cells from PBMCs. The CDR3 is CASSLLGGQDTQYF. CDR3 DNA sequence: TGTGCCAGCAGTTTATTGGGGGGGCAAGATACGCAGTATTTT.